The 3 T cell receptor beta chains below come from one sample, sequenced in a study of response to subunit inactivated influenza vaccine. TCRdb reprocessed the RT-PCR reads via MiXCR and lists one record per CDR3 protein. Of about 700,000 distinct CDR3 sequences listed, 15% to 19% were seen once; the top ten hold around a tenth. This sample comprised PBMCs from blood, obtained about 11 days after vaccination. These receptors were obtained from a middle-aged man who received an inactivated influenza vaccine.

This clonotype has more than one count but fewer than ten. The DNA for the CDR3 is TGTGCCATCAGTGAAGGTCCAGGGCGCAGGCAGTACTTC. Amino acids: CAISEGPGRRQYF. The chain combines TRBV10-3 with TRBJ2-7; possible D gene TRBD1, 5 bases. The ends were cut back, 3 bases at V and 9 bases at J, with 15 bases in the middle. The germline gives CDR1 ENHRY, CDR2 SYGVKD. This CDR3 comprises 13 residues.

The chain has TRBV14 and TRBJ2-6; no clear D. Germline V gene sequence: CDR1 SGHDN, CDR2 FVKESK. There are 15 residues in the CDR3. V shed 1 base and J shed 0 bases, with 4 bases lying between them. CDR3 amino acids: CASSQGDSGANVLTF. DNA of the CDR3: TGTGCCAGCAGCCAAGGGGACTCTGGGGCCAACGTCCTGACTTTC.

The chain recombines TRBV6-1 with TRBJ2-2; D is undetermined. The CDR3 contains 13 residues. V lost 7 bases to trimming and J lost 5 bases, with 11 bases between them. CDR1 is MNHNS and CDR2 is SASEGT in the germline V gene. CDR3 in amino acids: CASTPRVTGELFF. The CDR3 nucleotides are TGTGCCAGCACTCCCCGGGTTACCGGGGAGCTGTTTTTT.